This TCR beta chain was observed in a study of CD8 T cells in Susac syndrome. The length of the CDR3 is 11 residues. V was cut by 4 bases and J by 5 bases, with 5 bases left in between. Germline V gives CDR1 MNHNY, CDR2 SVGAGI (reference sequence). A single count supports this clonotype. When the RNA was reverse transcribed, random hexamers were used with an input of 0.5 to 1 ug. Amplification of TCR beta CDR3 across 54 Vbeta and 13 Jbeta was performed with immunoSEQ multiplex PCR. One entry per CDR3 protein results from TCRdb running MiXCR on the immunoSEQ multiplex PCR reads. The sample has approximately 150,000 distinct CDR3 sequences, 93% seen once. TEMRA cells underwent FACS enrichment and CD8+ and CD4+ T cells underwent negative isolation.

The sample consisted of CD4+ T cells from PBMCs. The TCR sequence derives from a human donor in good health. The chain links TRBV6-6 to TRBJ1-1; D gene unclear. CDR3 protein: CASSSRTEAFF. The DNA for the CDR3 is TGTGCCAGCAGTTCGCGAACTGAAGCTTTCTTT.